The rows below give T cell receptor beta chains drawn from one sample of a study of blood T cell repertoires in COVID-19. TCRdb's table, derived via immunoSEQ multiplex PCR, lists solely in-frame clones and lacks some. The repertoire includes 90,000 to 100,000 clones, around 88% of them detected once, and 1.5% to 2% sits in the top ten. The sequenced sample was peripheral blood. These receptors were taken from a man older than 75 with acute or convalescent COVID-19. The CDR3 runs from the conserved cysteine through the conserved F or W. D genes are given only for firm matches. Some rows mark clone size as missing; the rest say once, few, many or name a class of expanded clone.

CDR3 protein: CASMRGQGLGTEAFF; CDR3 DNA: TGTGCCAGCATGAGGGGACAGGGGTTAGGGACTGAAGCTTTCTTT; V gene: TRBV2; D gene: TRBD1; clone size: -; J gene: TRBJ1-1
CDR3 protein: CASSLAGQNSPLHF; CDR3 DNA: TGTGCCAGCAGCTTAGCGGGACAGAATTCACCCCTCCACTTT; V gene: TRBV7-9; D gene: TRBD1; clone size: -; J gene: TRBJ1-6
CDR3 protein: CASSRGTGAHSPLHF; CDR3 DNA: TGTGCCAGCAGCCGCGGGACAGGGGCACATTCACCCCTCCACTTT; V gene: TRBV7-2; D gene: TRBD1; clone size: -; J gene: TRBJ1-6
CDR3 protein: CASSITSGSFDEQFF; CDR3 DNA: TGTGCCAGCAGCATAACTAGCGGGAGCTTCGATGAGCAGTTCTTC; V gene: TRBV9; D gene: TRBD2; clone size: -; J gene: TRBJ2-1
CDR3 protein: CASSSGTGVSGNEKLFF; CDR3 DNA: TGTGCCAGCAGCTCCGGGACAGGGGTTAGCGGGAATGAAAAACTGTTTTTT; V gene: TRBV7-2; D gene: TRBD1; clone size: -; J gene: TRBJ1-4
CDR3 protein: CASSPTSGRLEQYF; CDR3 DNA: TGTGCCAGCTCACCGACTAGCGGGAGGCTCGAGCAGTACTTC; V gene: TRBV18; D gene: TRBD2; clone size: -; J gene: TRBJ2-7
CDR3 protein: CAISGAGNTEAFF; CDR3 DNA: TGTGCCATCAGTGGGGCAGGGAACACTGAAGCTTTCTTT; V gene: TRBV10-3; D gene: -; clone size: once; J gene: TRBJ1-1
CDR3 protein: CASSPLAGHTDTQYF; CDR3 DNA: TGTGCCAGCAGTCCACTAGCGGGGCACACAGATACGCAGTATTTT; V gene: TRBV27; D gene: TRBD2; clone size: -; J gene: TRBJ2-3
CDR3 protein: CASSSAGGPPEQYF; CDR3 DNA: TGTGCCAGCAGCTCCGCAGGGGGCCCCCCCGAGCAGTACTTC; V gene: TRBV5-8; D gene: TRBD1; clone size: few; J gene: TRBJ2-7
CDR3 protein: CASSTEFSGNTIYF; CDR3 DNA: TGTGCCAGTTCGACAGAGTTCTCTGGAAACACCATATATTTT; V gene: TRBV19; D gene: -; clone size: -; J gene: TRBJ1-3
CDR3 protein: CASSYRGTGELFF; CDR3 DNA: TGTGCCAGCAGTTACCGGGGAACCGGGGAGCTGTTTTTT; V gene: TRBV6-6; D gene: -; clone size: -; J gene: TRBJ2-2
CDR3 protein: CASGMASGPTDTQYF; CDR3 DNA: TGTGCCAGCGGCATGGCGAGCGGTCCCACAGATACGCAGTATTTT; V gene: TRBV19; D gene: -; clone size: -; J gene: TRBJ2-3
CDR3 protein: CASSLDRGVSYGYTF; CDR3 DNA: TGCGCCAGCAGCTTGGACAGGGGAGTTTCCTATGGCTACACCTTC; V gene: TRBV5-1; D gene: TRBD1; clone size: -; J gene: TRBJ1-2
CDR3 protein: CACQRGGANGELFF; CDR3 DNA: TGTGCCTGCCAACGGGGGGGCGCTAACGGGGAGCTGTTTTTT; V gene: TRBV30; D gene: TRBD2; clone size: -; J gene: TRBJ2-2
CDR3 protein: CASKRTSGSYEQYF; CDR3 DNA: TGTGCCAGCAAGCGGACTAGCGGCTCCTACGAGCAGTACTTC; V gene: TRBV6-5; D gene: TRBD2; clone size: once; J gene: TRBJ2-7
CDR3 protein: CASSSGGTSYEQYF; CDR3 DNA: TGTGCCAGCAGCTCAGGGGGAACTTCCTACGAGCAGTACTTC; V gene: TRBV11-3; D gene: TRBD1; clone size: -; J gene: TRBJ2-7
CDR3 protein: CASSYPSYVFGGRGQETQYF; CDR3 DNA: TGTGCCAGCAGTTACCCGAGTTACGTTTTTGGCGGGAGGGGTCAAGAGACCCAGTACTTC; V gene: TRBV6-7; D gene: TRBD2; clone size: -; J gene: TRBJ2-5
CDR3 protein: CASSPRGPASSGNTIYF; CDR3 DNA: TGTGCCAGCAGCCCCAGGGGACCCGCAAGCTCTGGAAACACCATATATTTT; V gene: TRBV5-4; D gene: -; clone size: -; J gene: TRBJ1-3
CDR3 protein: CAVRGPFDNEQFF; CDR3 DNA: TGTGCCGTTAGGGGGCCCTTTGACAATGAGCAGTTCTTC; V gene: TRBV19; D gene: TRBD1; clone size: -; J gene: TRBJ2-1
CDR3 protein: CSVGTSGGYQETQYF; CDR3 DNA: TGCAGCGTTGGAACTAGCGGAGGTTACCAAGAGACCCAGTACTTC; V gene: TRBV29-1; D gene: TRBD2; clone size: -; J gene: TRBJ2-5
CDR3 protein: CAWVQGNTIYF; CDR3 DNA: TGTGCCTGGGTTCAAGGAAACACCATATATTTT; V gene: TRBV30; D gene: -; clone size: once; J gene: TRBJ1-3
CDR3 protein: CASGLTRGANEKLFF; CDR3 DNA: TGTGCCAGCGGGTTGACCCGGGGAGCTAATGAAAAACTGTTTTTT; V gene: TRBV6-6; D gene: -; clone size: -; J gene: TRBJ1-4
CDR3 protein: CASSVAARLYNEQFF; CDR3 DNA: TGTGCCAGCAGCGTAGCTGCTAGACTCTACAATGAGCAGTTCTTC; V gene: TRBV9; D gene: -; clone size: -; J gene: TRBJ2-1
CDR3 protein: CASSLPTSGMSSYNEQFF; CDR3 DNA: TGTGCCAGCAGCTTACCTACTAGCGGGATGAGCTCCTACAATGAGCAGTTCTTC; V gene: TRBV11-2; D gene: TRBD2; clone size: -; J gene: TRBJ2-1
CDR3 protein: CASSSRDRGFWTEAFF; CDR3 DNA: TGTGCCAGTAGTAGCCGGGACAGGGGCTTTTGGACTGAAGCTTTCTTT; V gene: TRBV19; D gene: TRBD1; clone size: -; J gene: TRBJ1-1
CDR3 protein: CASSQFGISGNEQFF; CDR3 DNA: TGTGCCAGCAGCCAATTCGGGATCAGCGGCAATGAGCAGTTCTTC; V gene: TRBV4-2; D gene: -; clone size: -; J gene: TRBJ2-1
CDR3 protein: CASSFRNSQHF; CDR3 DNA: TGTGCCAGCAGTTTTAGAAACTCCCAGCATTTT; V gene: TRBV28; D gene: -; clone size: -; J gene: TRBJ1-5
CDR3 protein: CASSKTGGDEQYF; CDR3 DNA: TGTGCCAGCAGCAAGACAGGTGGTGACGAGCAGTACTTC; V gene: TRBV5-6; D gene: -; clone size: -; J gene: TRBJ2-7
CDR3 protein: CASSYPSGQGVSNQPQHF; CDR3 DNA: TGTGCCAGCAGTTACCCCTCGGGACAGGGGGTTAGCAATCAGCCCCAGCATTTT; V gene: TRBV6-2/TRBV6-3; D gene: TRBD1; clone size: once; J gene: TRBJ1-5
CDR3 protein: CAWTRGNSYNEQFF; CDR3 DNA: TGTGCCTGGACTCGCGGGAACTCCTACAATGAGCAGTTCTTC; V gene: TRBV30; D gene: -; clone size: -; J gene: TRBJ2-1
CDR3 protein: CASSLRIAYEQYF; CDR3 DNA: TGCGCCAGCAGTCTGCGTATAGCCTACGAGCAGTACTTC; V gene: TRBV23-1; D gene: -; clone size: -; J gene: TRBJ2-7
CDR3 protein: CASSSGQGGSYNEQFF; CDR3 DNA: TGCGCCAGCAGCTCGGGACAGGGGGGCTCCTACAATGAGCAGTTCTTC; V gene: TRBV5-1; D gene: TRBD1; clone size: -; J gene: TRBJ2-1
CDR3 protein: CASSYTLAGPLEQFF; CDR3 DNA: TGTGCCAGCAGTTACACACTAGCGGGACCCTTGGAGCAGTTCTTC; V gene: TRBV6-5; D gene: TRBD2; clone size: -; J gene: TRBJ2-1
CDR3 protein: CASSSGLEGTDTQYF; CDR3 DNA: TGCGCCAGCAGTTCCGGACTAGAGGGCACAGATACGCAGTATTTT; V gene: TRBV5-1; D gene: TRBD2; clone size: few; J gene: TRBJ2-3
CDR3 protein: CASSLGRWGANVLTF; CDR3 DNA: TGTGCCAGCAGCTTAGGCCGGTGGGGGGCCAACGTCCTGACTTTC; V gene: TRBV7-2; D gene: -; clone size: -; J gene: TRBJ2-6
CDR3 protein: CASSLDREETQYF; CDR3 DNA: TGTGCCAGCAGCTTAGACAGGGAAGAGACCCAGTACTTC; V gene: TRBV3-1/TRBV3-2; D gene: TRBD1; clone size: -; J gene: TRBJ2-5
CDR3 protein: CASSATGPNEQFF; CDR3 DNA: TGTGCCAGCAGCGCGACAGGGCCCAATGAGCAGTTCTTC; V gene: TRBV9; D gene: TRBD1; clone size: once; J gene: TRBJ2-1
CDR3 protein: CASSLTGDEQFF; CDR3 DNA: TGTGCCAGCAGCCTGACAGGGGATGAGCAGTTCTTC; V gene: TRBV3-1/TRBV3-2; D gene: TRBD1; clone size: once; J gene: TRBJ2-1
CDR3 protein: CSVETGTTGANVLTF; CDR3 DNA: TGCAGCGTTGAAACAGGGACTACTGGGGCCAACGTCCTGACTTTC; V gene: TRBV29-1; D gene: -; clone size: -; J gene: TRBJ2-6
CDR3 protein: CASNIEQGVGNTIYF; CDR3 DNA: TGTGCCAGCAATATAGAACAGGGAGTTGGAAACACCATATATTTT; V gene: TRBV2; D gene: -; clone size: -; J gene: TRBJ1-3
CDR3 protein: CASSLRSPTQQFF; CDR3 DNA: TGTGCCAGCAGTTTAAGATCCCCGACACAGCAGTTCTTC; V gene: TRBV28; D gene: -; clone size: -; J gene: TRBJ2-1
CDR3 protein: CASSLRQGGNYGYTF; CDR3 DNA: TGTGCCAGCAGTCTACGACAGGGGGGTAACTATGGCTACACCTTC; V gene: TRBV2; D gene: TRBD1; clone size: -; J gene: TRBJ1-2
CDR3 protein: CAWSSGQSPLHF; CDR3 DNA: TGTGCCTGGAGTTCTGGTCAGTCACCCCTCCACTTT; V gene: TRBV30; D gene: -; clone size: -; J gene: TRBJ1-6